These T cell receptor beta chains were read from a single sample in a study of beta chain features in type 1 diabetes. The data were produced by immunoSEQ multiplex PCR, yet TCRdb's version contains in-frame clones alone and is incomplete. This table holds hundreds of thousands of clones, about 15% found once. The sample was naive CD4+ T cells from blood. These receptors were taken from a man under 40 in good health. CDR3s include the opening cysteine and the closing phenylalanine or tryptophan. Fields, in order: V gene, D gene, J gene, clone size, CDR3 protein, CDR3 DNA. The D gene is left open where the match is weak. Not all rows give a size; the values are once, few, many and, for expanded clones, a class.

v_gene: TRBV14
d_gene: .
j_gene: TRBJ2-5
abundance: .
CDR3aa: CASSQSRLYQSLDF
CDR3nt: TGTGCCAGCAGCCAAAGTCGCCTATATCAGAGCCTGGACTTC

v_gene: TRBV27
d_gene: .
j_gene: TRBJ2-3
abundance: .
CDR3aa: CASSHTWPSPSSQYF
CDR3nt: TGTGCCAGCAGCCATACCTGGCCATCCCCGTCCTCGCAGTATTTT

v_gene: TRBV25-1
d_gene: TRBD1
j_gene: TRBJ1-2
abundance: .
CDR3aa: CASSSAPGQGDYGYTF
CDR3nt: TGTGCCAGCAGCTCGGCGCCCGGACAGGGAGACTATGGCTACACCTTC

v_gene: TRBV9
d_gene: TRBD2
j_gene: TRBJ2-1
abundance: few
CDR3aa: CASSVSGTTGEQFF
CDR3nt: TGTGCCAGCAGCGTGAGCGGGACCACCGGAGAGCAGTTCTTC

v_gene: TRBV5-4
d_gene: TRBD2
j_gene: TRBJ2-3
abundance: few
CDR3aa: CASRSGTSSNTDTQYF
CDR3nt: TGTGCCAGCAGGTCCGGGACTAGTAGTAATACAGATACGCAGTATTTT

v_gene: TRBV29-1
d_gene: .
j_gene: TRBJ2-1
abundance: few
CDR3aa: CSVWTRRAEQFF
CDR3nt: TGCAGCGTTTGGACGCGTCGGGCTGAGCAGTTCTTC

v_gene: TRBV15
d_gene: TRBD1
j_gene: TRBJ2-3
abundance: .
CDR3aa: CATSSFRGLDTQYF
CDR3nt: TGTGCCACCAGCAGTTTCAGGGGGCTAGATACGCAGTATTTT

v_gene: TRBV7-2
d_gene: TRBD2
j_gene: TRBJ2-3
abundance: .
CDR3aa: CASRTQRETPVTDTQYF
CDR3nt: TGTGCCAGCAGAACCCAGCGGGAGACCCCCGTCACAGATACGCAGTATTTT

v_gene: TRBV30
d_gene: .
j_gene: TRBJ2-1
abundance: few
CDR3aa: CAWSRRGLQKEQFF
CDR3nt: TGTGCCTGGAGTCGGCGGGGCCTCCAGAAGGAGCAGTTCTTC

v_gene: TRBV5-4
d_gene: .
j_gene: TRBJ2-5
abundance: few
CDR3aa: CASSSKGRETQYF
CDR3nt: TGTGCCAGCAGCTCCAAAGGGCGAGAGACCCAGTACTTC

v_gene: TRBV5-4
d_gene: TRBD2
j_gene: TRBJ2-3
abundance: few
CDR3aa: CASSLRTSGSGGTDTQYF
CDR3nt: TGTGCCAGCAGCTTAAGGACTAGCGGGAGCGGGGGCACAGATACGCAGTATTTT

v_gene: TRBV5-1
d_gene: .
j_gene: TRBJ2-1
abundance: few
CDR3aa: CASSLSYNEQFF
CDR3nt: TGCGCCAGCAGCTTGTCATACAATGAGCAGTTCTTC

v_gene: TRBV7-2
d_gene: .
j_gene: TRBJ2-5
abundance: few
CDR3aa: CASSHFGGAETQYF
CDR3nt: TGTGCCAGCAGCCATTTCGGAGGGGCGGAGACCCAGTACTTC

v_gene: TRBV28
d_gene: .
j_gene: TRBJ2-1
abundance: few
CDR3aa: CASSFGTPYNEQFF
CDR3nt: TGTGCCAGCAGTTTTGGGACTCCCTACAATGAGCAGTTCTTC

v_gene: TRBV5-1
d_gene: TRBD2
j_gene: TRBJ2-2
abundance: .
CDR3aa: CASSFTSGRTNTGELFF
CDR3nt: TGCGCCAGCAGCTTTACTAGCGGGAGGACGAACACCGGGGAGCTGTTTTTT

v_gene: TRBV19
d_gene: .
j_gene: TRBJ2-2
abundance: .
CDR3aa: CASSIGQFLISGELFF
CDR3nt: TGTGCCAGTAGTATAGGGCAGTTCCTCATCTCCGGGGAGCTGTTTTTT

v_gene: TRBV29-1
d_gene: .
j_gene: TRBJ2-5
abundance: .
CDR3aa: CSVGGVGETQYF
CDR3nt: TGCAGCGTTGGAGGGGTGGGAGAGACCCAGTACTTC

v_gene: TRBV9
d_gene: TRBD2
j_gene: TRBJ2-5
abundance: .
CDR3aa: CASSETSGGAQETQYF
CDR3nt: TGTGCCAGCAGCGAGACTAGCGGGGGGGCCCAAGAGACCCAGTACTTC

v_gene: TRBV7-2
d_gene: .
j_gene: TRBJ2-7
abundance: .
CDR3aa: CASSYGSGGIDEQYF
CDR3nt: TGTGCCAGCAGCTACGGGTCGGGGGGCATCGACGAGCAGTACTTC

v_gene: TRBV5-6
d_gene: TRBD1
j_gene: TRBJ2-1
abundance: few
CDR3aa: CASSLTGGSDEQFF
CDR3nt: TGTGCCAGCAGCTTGACAGGGGGTAGCGATGAGCAGTTCTTC

v_gene: TRBV15
d_gene: .
j_gene: TRBJ2-1
abundance: .
CDR3aa: CATSEAPLLYNEQFF
CDR3nt: TGTGCCACCAGCGAGGCCCCCTTACTTTACAATGAGCAGTTCTTC

v_gene: TRBV5-4
d_gene: .
j_gene: TRBJ2-1
abundance: few
CDR3aa: CASSPIGSRGEQFF
CDR3nt: TGTGCCAGCAGCCCAATAGGCAGTCGTGGCGAGCAGTTCTTC

v_gene: TRBV7-9
d_gene: .
j_gene: TRBJ2-5
abundance: few
CDR3aa: CASSHYRDEETQYF
CDR3nt: TGTGCCAGCAGCCACTACAGGGACGAAGAGACCCAGTACTTC

v_gene: TRBV29-1
d_gene: .
j_gene: TRBJ1-5
abundance: .
CDR3aa: CSVEQAPGQPQHF
CDR3nt: TGCAGCGTTGAACAGGCTCCCGGTCAGCCCCAGCATTTT

v_gene: TRBV6-1
d_gene: .
j_gene: TRBJ1-6
abundance: .
CDR3aa: CASSELHSNSPLHF
CDR3nt: TGTGCCAGCAGTGAACTACACAGTAATTCACCCCTCCACTTT

v_gene: TRBV10-3
d_gene: .
j_gene: TRBJ2-4
abundance: .
CDR3aa: CASSYSYLAKNIQYF
CDR3nt: TGTGCCAGCAGTTACTCTTATCTAGCCAAAAACATTCAGTACTTC

v_gene: TRBV7-9
d_gene: .
j_gene: TRBJ2-5
abundance: few
CDR3aa: CASSFWTEEETQYF
CDR3nt: TGTGCCAGCAGTTTCTGGACAGAGGAAGAGACCCAGTACTTC

v_gene: TRBV5-1
d_gene: .
j_gene: TRBJ2-5
abundance: .
CDR3aa: CASSLGGTVQETQYF
CDR3nt: TGCGCCAGCAGCTTGGGCGGGACAGTCCAAGAGACCCAGTACTTC

v_gene: TRBV2
d_gene: .
j_gene: TRBJ2-7
abundance: .
CDR3aa: CAKRYEQYF
CDR3nt: TGTGCCAAACGCTACGAGCAGTACTTC

v_gene: TRBV29-1
d_gene: TRBD2
j_gene: TRBJ2-1
abundance: many
CDR3aa: CSVEVLAGNEQFF
CDR3nt: TGCAGCGTCGAGGTACTAGCGGGGAATGAGCAGTTCTTC

v_gene: TRBV29-1
d_gene: .
j_gene: TRBJ1-2
abundance: few
CDR3aa: CSVGEQVGYGYTF
CDR3nt: TGCAGCGTTGGGGAGCAAGTCGGCTATGGCTACACCTTC

v_gene: TRBV6-5
d_gene: TRBD2
j_gene: TRBJ2-5
abundance: .
CDR3aa: CASSLAGGTQETQYF
CDR3nt: TGTGCCAGCAGCCTAGCGGGGGGTACCCAAGAGACCCAGTACTTC

v_gene: TRBV29-1
d_gene: .
j_gene: TRBJ2-3
abundance: few
CDR3aa: CSVEDDARGNRDTQYF
CDR3nt: TGCAGCGTTGAAGATGATGCGCGCGGAAACCGGGATACGCAGTATTTT

v_gene: TRBV5-1
d_gene: TRBD1
j_gene: TRBJ1-2
abundance: few
CDR3aa: CASSLETGNGYTF
CDR3nt: TGCGCCAGCAGCTTGGAGACAGGGAATGGCTACACCTTC

v_gene: TRBV14
d_gene: TRBD1
j_gene: TRBJ1-4
abundance: few
CDR3aa: CASSPRQGNEKLFF
CDR3nt: TGTGCCAGCAGCCCTCGACAGGGTAATGAAAAACTGTTTTTT

v_gene: TRBV5-4
d_gene: .
j_gene: TRBJ2-5
abundance: .
CDR3aa: CASKGSQETQYF
CDR3nt: TGTGCCAGCAAGGGCAGCCAAGAGACCCAGTACTTC

v_gene: TRBV4-3
d_gene: TRBD1
j_gene: TRBJ2-3
abundance: .
CDR3aa: CASSRRGQGTDTQYF
CDR3nt: TGCGCCAGCAGCCGGAGGGGACAGGGAACAGATACGCAGTATTTT

v_gene: TRBV12-5
d_gene: .
j_gene: TRBJ2-2
abundance: few
CDR3aa: CASANTGELFF
CDR3nt: TGTGCTAGTGCAAACACCGGGGAGCTGTTTTTT

v_gene: TRBV7-2
d_gene: TRBD2
j_gene: TRBJ2-2
abundance: few
CDR3aa: CASSSLAGIGGELFF
CDR3nt: TGTGCCAGCAGTTCCCTAGCGGGAATCGGCGGGGAGCTGTTTTTT

v_gene: TRBV10-3
d_gene: TRBD2
j_gene: TRBJ2-6
abundance: few
CDR3aa: CAISSLTSGSESSGANVLTF
CDR3nt: TGTGCCATCAGTAGCCTCACCAGCGGGAGCGAAAGCTCTGGGGCCAACGTCCTGACTTTC

v_gene: TRBV5-6
d_gene: TRBD1
j_gene: TRBJ1-1
abundance: .
CDR3aa: CASATRGMTEAFF
CDR3nt: TGTGCCAGCGCCACCAGGGGGATGACTGAAGCTTTCTTT

v_gene: TRBV4-3
d_gene: TRBD2
j_gene: TRBJ2-3
abundance: few
CDR3aa: CASSPRLAGGGKDTQYF
CDR3nt: TGCGCCAGCAGCCCCCGACTAGCGGGGGGTGGTAAGGATACGCAGTATTTT

v_gene: TRBV7-2
d_gene: .
j_gene: TRBJ2-5
abundance: .
CDR3aa: CASSLKGSGETQYF
CDR3nt: TGTGCCAGCAGCTTAAAGGGTAGCGGAGAGACCCAGTACTTC

v_gene: TRBV15
d_gene: .
j_gene: TRBJ2-4
abundance: .
CDR3aa: CATSSRAERNIQYF
CDR3nt: TGTGCCACCAGCAGCCGAGCCGAACGGAACATTCAGTACTTC

v_gene: TRBV7-9
d_gene: .
j_gene: TRBJ2-6
abundance: .
CDR3aa: CASSAVVSPIYGANVLTF
CDR3nt: TGTGCCAGCAGCGCCGTAGTGTCTCCTATTTATGGGGCCAACGTCCTGACTTTC

v_gene: TRBV4-1
d_gene: TRBD2
j_gene: TRBJ2-5
abundance: few
CDR3aa: CASSQDLLAGGSTETQYF
CDR3nt: TGCGCCAGCAGCCAAGATCTGCTAGCGGGGGGGTCTACGGAGACCCAGTACTTC

v_gene: TRBV2
d_gene: .
j_gene: TRBJ1-1
abundance: .
CDR3aa: CASSENAAEAFF
CDR3nt: TGTGCCAGCAGTGAAAATGCGGCTGAAGCTTTCTTT

v_gene: TRBV7-2
d_gene: .
j_gene: TRBJ2-7
abundance: few
CDR3aa: CASSLAVYEQYF
CDR3nt: TGTGCCAGCAGCTTAGCCGTCTACGAGCAGTACTTC

v_gene: TRBV7-2
d_gene: .
j_gene: TRBJ1-3
abundance: .
CDR3aa: CASSQVSRAGNTIYF
CDR3nt: TGTGCCAGCAGCCAAGTCTCCCGGGCTGGAAACACCATATATTTT

v_gene: TRBV5-1
d_gene: .
j_gene: TRBJ2-5
abundance: .
CDR3aa: CASSIQVQETQYF
CDR3nt: TGCGCCAGCAGTATCCAGGTACAAGAGACCCAGTACTTC

v_gene: TRBV9
d_gene: TRBD2
j_gene: TRBJ2-1
abundance: .
CDR3aa: CASSVVGGEGEQFF
CDR3nt: TGTGCCAGCAGCGTAGTTGGAGGGGAGGGTGAGCAGTTCTTC

v_gene: TRBV7-9
d_gene: .
j_gene: TRBJ1-2
abundance: few
CDR3aa: CASTPGALNYGYTF
CDR3nt: TGTGCCAGCACCCCTGGGGCCCTTAACTATGGCTACACCTTC

v_gene: TRBV5-4
d_gene: TRBD1
j_gene: TRBJ1-2
abundance: few
CDR3aa: CASSLETGGNYGYTF
CDR3nt: TGTGCCAGCAGCTTGGAGACAGGGGGGAACTATGGCTACACCTTC

v_gene: TRBV12-5
d_gene: .
j_gene: TRBJ2-3
abundance: .
CDR3aa: CASGPLLDTQYF
CDR3nt: TGTGCTAGTGGTCCCCTTCTAGATACGCAGTATTTT

v_gene: TRBV11-2
d_gene: .
j_gene: TRBJ2-3
abundance: .
CDR3aa: CASTQGGRDTQYF
CDR3nt: TGTGCCAGCACCCAGGGTGGGAGAGATACGCAGTATTTT

v_gene: TRBV9
d_gene: .
j_gene: TRBJ1-2
abundance: few
CDR3aa: CASSEKTSLGGYTF
CDR3nt: TGTGCCAGCAGTGAAAAGACTTCCTTGGGTGGCTACACCTTC

v_gene: TRBV20-1
d_gene: .
j_gene: TRBJ1-1
abundance: .
CDR3aa: CSARGGKDSF
CDR3nt: TGCAGTGCTAGAGGGGGTAAGGACTCCTTT

v_gene: TRBV2
d_gene: .
j_gene: TRBJ2-1
abundance: few
CDR3aa: CASSGTKGYNEQFF
CDR3nt: TGTGCCAGCAGCGGGACCAAGGGTTACAATGAGCAGTTCTTC

v_gene: TRBV6-6
d_gene: TRBD2
j_gene: TRBJ2-3
abundance: .
CDR3aa: CASRQGAGGDTQYF
CDR3nt: TGTGCCAGCAGGCAAGGGGCGGGAGGGGATACGCAGTATTTT

v_gene: TRBV7-2
d_gene: .
j_gene: TRBJ1-6
abundance: few
CDR3aa: CASSSRLGGSRSPLHF
CDR3nt: TGTGCCAGCAGCTCCCGATTGGGGGGATCGCGGTCACCCCTCCACTTT